This T cell receptor beta chain was observed in a study of T cells after yellow fever vaccination. Findings and limits, study-wide: In FACS-sorted repertoires, abundant clonotypes from the bulk population could appear as contaminants. CD4 and CD8 compartments shared a small share of clonotypes, likely from convergent recombination.

V lost 0 bases, J lost 7 bases, and 1 base stayed unmatched. Germline-derived CDR1 and CDR2 are KGHDR and SFDVKD. The CDR3 is 15 residues long. A process of 5'RACE template switching, which added a universal primer site and UMIs, was used to make TCR cDNA. TCRdb used MiXCR to reprocess the 5' RACE reads, holding one entry per CDR3 protein. The sample has hundreds of thousands of distinct CDR3 sequences; 21% are singletons. Concerning this clonotype itself: Antigen: not known.

The sequencing here drew on PBMCs, taken approximately 22 days after the first yellow fever vaccination. This rearrangement joins TRBV24-1 to TRBJ2-2; 10 bases match TRBD1. The receptor comes from a man between 18 and 29 years old who received the YFV17D yellow fever vaccine. The CDR3 protein is CATSDLGQGDGELFF. The CDR3 nucleotides read TGTGCCACCAGTGATTTGGGACAGGGGGACGGGGAGCTGTTTTTT.